This T cell receptor beta chain was documented in a study of identical twins. Study-level points and caveats: When twins shared out-of-frame alpha sequences, those sequences had excess low generation probability. Conclusions were drawn cross-sectionally by statistical analysis, without following the same donors. A partial confounding effect on zero-insertion analyses could come from invariant MAIT and iNKT cells.

The CDR3 sequence is 18 residues long. CDR1 SGDLS and CDR2 YYNGEE come from the germline V gene. Trimming left V 2 bases short and J 4 bases short, with 21 bases between. This clonotype appeared a few times. Its antigen is not known. One entry per CDR3 protein results from TCRdb running MiXCR on the 5' RACE reads. This sample yields about 450,000 distinct CDR3 sequences, of which about a fifth are seen a single time; around 12% belongs to the top ten. The chain uses TRBV9 and TRBJ2-2, with D perhaps matching TRBD2 (6 bases). The sequencing sample was made of naive T cells sorted from blood. This receptor was identified in a middle-aged man in good health. In DNA, the CDR3 is TGTGCCAGCAGCGTCGGGGCGGGGTTGATGAGTAGCACCGGGGAGCTGTTTTTT. Its protein product is CASSVGAGLMSSTGELFF.